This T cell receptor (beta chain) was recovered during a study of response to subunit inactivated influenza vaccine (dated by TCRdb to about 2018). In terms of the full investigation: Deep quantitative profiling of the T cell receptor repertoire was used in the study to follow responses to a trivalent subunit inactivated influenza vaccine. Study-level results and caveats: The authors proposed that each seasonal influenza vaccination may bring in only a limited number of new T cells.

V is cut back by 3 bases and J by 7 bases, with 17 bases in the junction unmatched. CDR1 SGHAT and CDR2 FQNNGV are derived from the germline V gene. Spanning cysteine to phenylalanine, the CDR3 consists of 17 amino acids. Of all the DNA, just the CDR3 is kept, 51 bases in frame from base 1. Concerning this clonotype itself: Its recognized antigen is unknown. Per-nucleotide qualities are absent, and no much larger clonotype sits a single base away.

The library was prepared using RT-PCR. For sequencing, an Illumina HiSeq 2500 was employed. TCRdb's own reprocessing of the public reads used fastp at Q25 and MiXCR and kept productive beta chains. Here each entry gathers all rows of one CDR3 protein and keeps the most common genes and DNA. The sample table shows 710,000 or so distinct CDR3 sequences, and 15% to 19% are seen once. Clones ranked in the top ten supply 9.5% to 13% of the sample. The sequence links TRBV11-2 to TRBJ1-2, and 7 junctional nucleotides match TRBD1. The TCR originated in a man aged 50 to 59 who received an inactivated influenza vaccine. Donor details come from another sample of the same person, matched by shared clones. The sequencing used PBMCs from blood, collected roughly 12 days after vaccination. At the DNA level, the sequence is TGTGCCAGCAGCTTTTACACAGGGGCGCGGCGGGGAGGTGGCTACACCTTC. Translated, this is CASSFYTGARRGGGYTF.